The 14 T cell receptor delta chains below come from one sample, sequenced in a study of γδ T cells in repeated Plasmodium falciparum infection. TCRdb re-called the multiplex PCR reads using CATT. In the table there are 90,000 or so delta-chain clones, over 0.9% of which are singletons. Vgamma9/Vdelta2+ and Vdelta2-negative gammadelta T cells were flow-sorted from PBMC for bulk sequencing. Sequenced sample: gamma-delta T cells from blood. These receptors were collected from a pool of human donors (malaria-infected and uninfected, not separated).

This clone came up a few times. The translation of this DNA and the TCRdb protein of a much larger clone differ at residue 4, probably owing to a read error; the protein shown here is translated from the DNA. The V gene is TRDV1, the J gene TRDJ1, with 7 bases that match TRDD3. This CDR3 is built from 19 residues. The V and J ends lost 7 bases and 0 bases, in that order; junction bases with no gene match: 20. Germline loops: CDR1 TSWWSYY, CDR2 QGS. The DNA of the CDR3 is TGTGCTCTTGAGGGGGGCGTCCTCAGGATACGCTCGTACACCGATAAACTCATCTTT. Encoded protein: CALEGGVLRIRSYTDKLIF.

On this clone itself: TCRdb assigns this DNA the protein of a much larger clone, which departs from its translation at residue 9; this likely reflects a read error, and the protein shown comes from translating the DNA. This chain uses TRDV2 with TRDJ1; 7 nucleotides agree with TRDD3. TCRdb leaves out the J gene; it was filled in here by matching the DNA to germline. The CDR3 runs to 18 residues. The V segment lost 1 base and the J segment 1 base; nucleotides outside the gene matches: 14. Germline values: CDR1 GEAIGNYY, CDR2 EKD. DNA of the CDR3: TGTGCCTGTGACACAGTACTGGGGAATACGTCCGTCACCGATAAACTCATCTTT. Protein product: CACDTVLGNTSVTDKLIF.

This clone was seen a few times. This DNA translates differently at residue 3 from the TCRdb protein, which is that of a much larger clone; a read error is likely, and the protein shown is the DNA's own translation. The gene calls are TRDV1 and TRDJ1, with 7 positions matching TRDD3. This CDR3 is built from 21 residues. Germline V gene data show CDR1 as TSWWSYY and CDR2 as QGS. CDR3 loop: CAPGELKVLSTWGEYTDKLIF. In DNA, the CDR3 is TGTGCTCCTGGGGAACTGAAAGTTCTGTCCACCTGGGGGGAATACACCGATAAACTCATCTTT.

This clone showed up many times. This rearrangement joins TRDV1 to TRDJ1, with a tentative D call TRDD3 (5 bases). V lost 0 bases and J lost 2, with 19 bases in between. Looked up from germline, CDR1 is TSWWSYY and CDR2 is QGS. The CDR3 extends over 18 amino acids. The CDR3 protein is CALGELAKGRDPTDKLIF. In DNA, the CDR3 is TGTGCTCTTGGGGAACTAGCCAAGGGGAGGGACCCTACCGATAAACTCATCTTT.

This clone has more than one count but fewer than ten. This probably arose from a read error, given a far larger clone one base away. Other DNA sequences within the sample encode an identical CDR3. The chain links TRDV2 to TRDJ1; a possible D gene is TRDD1 (5 bases). The J gene was missing in TCRdb and was found by matching the end of the DNA to germline. The CDR3 spans 13 residues. Germline assignment: CDR1 GEAIGNYY and CDR2 EKD. CDR3 DNA sequence: TGTGCCTGTGACACAATAGGTTCCGACAAACTCATCTTT. Its protein is CACDTIGSDKLIF.

About this clone itself: The TCRdb protein, from a much larger clone, departs from this DNA's translation at residue 12, likely by read error; the protein shown derives from the DNA. The chain joins TRDV2 to TRDJ1, with TRDD3 matching 8 bases. Germline matching of the DNA provided the J gene here, since TCRdb leaves it blank. Germline CDR1 is GEAIGNYY and CDR2 is EKD. This CDR3 region has 16 residues. CDR3 loop: CACDTVGGLYTNKLIF. For the CDR3, the DNA is TGTGCCTGTGACACCGTTGGGGGATTATACACCAATAAACTCATCTTT.

This clone was picked up a small number of times. The likely explanation is a read error, given a far larger clone one base away. Within the sample, other DNA sequences also encode this same CDR3. J gene calling gave no result, while the V gene is TRDV2; whether TRDD3, the table's D call, matches the DNA was not checked. The CDR3 has 12 amino acids. Germline CDR1 is GEAIGNYY and CDR2 is EKD. The CDR3 DNA reads TGTGCCTGTCGGACTGGGGCCCGTAGGGTCATCTTT. The encoded protein is CACRTGARRVIF.

Notes on this clone: The TCRdb protein, from a much larger clone, departs from this DNA's translation at residue 12, likely by read error; the protein shown derives from the DNA. The CDR3 DNA reads as TGTGCCTGCCATCCTTTCCTACGCTACTGGGGGATGCGGAGGTACACCGATAAACTCATCTTT. Protein: CACHPFLRYWGMRRYTDKLIF. This chain uses TRDV2 with TRDJ1; the match to TRDD3 covers 10 bases. CDR1 is GEAIGNYY and CDR2 is EKD in the germline V gene. The CDR3 is 21 amino acids. V lost 7 bases to trimming and J lost 0 bases; unmatched junction nucleotides: 25.

A note on this clone: The protein in TCRdb stems from a much larger clone and differs at residue 9 from this DNA's translation, likely a read error; here the protein is translated from the DNA. This chain connects TRDV2 to TRDJ1; tentative D call: TRDD3 (5 bases). TCRdb leaves out the J gene; it was filled in here by matching the DNA to germline. Germline loops: CDR1 GEAIGNYY, CDR2 EKD. The V gene lost 0 bases and the J gene lost 0 bases, with 22 bases spanning the gap. The CDR3 contains 19 residues. Written as DNA, the CDR3 is TGTGCCTGTGACACCGACTACTGGAGGGCCGGGCCTTACACCGATAAACTCATCTTT. Translation gives CACDTDYWRAGPYTDKLIF.

This clone was counted between two and nine times. The protein given by TCRdb reflects a much larger clone and differs at residue 5 from this DNA's translation, likely from a read error; the protein shown is the DNA's translation. The chain links TRDV2 to TRDJ2; 11 bases match TRDD3. The J gene was missing in TCRdb and was found by matching the end of the DNA to germline. Germline-derived CDR1 and CDR2 are GEAIGNYY and EKD. This CDR3 region has 16 residues. J gave up 0 bases and V 3 bases, and 2 bases lay outside the gene matches. The CDR3: CACDGLGDTLTAQLFF. The CDR3 bases are TGTGCCTGTGACGGACTGGGGGATACTTTGACAGCACAACTCTTCTTT.

This clone was found many times. TCRdb shows a much larger clone's protein in place of this DNA's translation, and the two differ at residue 10, likely through a read error; the protein shown is translated from the DNA. The chain couples TRDV2 to TRDJ1; 10 bases agree with TRDD3. Trimming took 0 bases from V and 0 from J; bases not matched to a gene: 18. This CDR3 has 21 residues. CDR1 and CDR2 (germline): GEAIGNYY, EKD. The CDR3 DNA reads as TGTGCCTGTGACACCGTCTCACCTCCGGCCGTACTGGGGGATCACACCGATAAACTCATCTTT. Protein: CACDTVSPPAVLGDHTDKLIF.

By sample fraction, this clone is medium-sized (0.01 to 0.1%). V usage is TRDV2 and J usage is TRDJ1, with a possible D match to TRDD3 (6 bases). Germline V gene data show CDR1 as GEAIGNYY and CDR2 as EKD. V was shortened by 0 bases and J by 2 bases, with 27 bases between the two germline ends. The CDR3 extends over 20 amino acids. The CDR3 DNA follows: TGTGCCTGTGACACCGGAGCCAAAATTGTTAGTGGGGGGTCTACCGATAAACTCATCTTT. It yields the protein CACDTGAKIVSGGSTDKLIF.

This clone occurred many times. The TCRdb protein, from a much larger clone, departs from this DNA's translation at residue 12, likely by read error; the protein shown derives from the DNA. The rearrangement joins TRDV2 to TRDJ3; TRDD3 agrees at 7 bases. TCRdb supplies no J gene; here it was assigned by aligning the nucleotide sequence to germline. The CDR3 contains 19 residues. CDR1 and CDR2 (germline): GEAIGNYY, EKD. CDR3: CACDTVLGKHSRDTRQMFF. CDR3 coding DNA: TGTGCCTGTGACACCGTACTGGGGAAACACTCCCGGGACACCCGACAGATGTTTTTC.

This clone was found a few times. Only one base separates this from a far larger clonotype, so it likely reflects a read error. The same CDR3 also results from other DNA sequences found in this sample. The V and J genes are TRDV1 and TRDJ1, with 8 positions matching TRDD3. The J gene is not listed in TCRdb, so it was assigned here from a DNA match to germline. The J segment lost 8 bases and the V segment lost 4 bases, leaving 27 bases of the junction unmatched. This CDR3 is 20 amino acids long. CDR1 is TSWWSYY, CDR2 QGS, per germline. CDR3 in DNA: TGTGCTCTTGGGGTCCCCATTTCCCGTACTGGGGGCCACTGCTGCGACAAACTCATCTTT. It is translated as CALGVPISRTGGHCCDKLIF.